Included here is one T cell receptor (beta chain) sequence, with context. These data are taken from a study of OX40 agonist ivuxolimab in advanced cancers. Across the study: At just under 85% male, the cohort had a mean age of 60 years, ranging from roughly 20 to 90.

CDR3 length: 17 residues. The ends lost 5 bases at V and 3 bases at J; junction bases unmatched: 14. Germline V lookup: CDR1 SQVTM, CDR2 ANQGSEA. Assay used: immunoSEQ multiplex PCR; TCRdb lists only in-frame clones, some missing. The sample lists more than 35,000 clones; 75% to 90% were seen once. This chain links TRBV29-1 with TRBJ1-4; 8 nucleotides match TRBD1. The TCR was taken from an adult with an advanced solid tumor such as melanoma, head and neck, liver or kidney cancer. This specimen consisted of CD4+ or CD8+ T cells sorted from blood, obtained in a trial of the OX40 agonist ivuxolimab. CDR3 nucleotides: TGCAGCGTTACGACGGACAGGGCTGAGCTAGCTAATGAAAAACTGTTTTTT. Translating it yields CSVTTDRAELANEKLFF.